The subject of this entry is one T cell receptor beta chain. These data originate in a study of regulatory T cells in long-lasting Graves disease. Trimming shortened V by 4 bases and J by 5 bases, and 15 bases separated the two germline ends. The CDR3 is 15 amino acids. Germline lookup yields CDR1 SGHRS and CDR2 YFSETQ. Regarding time point: persistent/refractory GD, antithyroid drugs over 5 years with positive TRAb. Extracted PBMC RNA gave rise to the TCR library. It was by American Thyroid Association guidelines that Graves' disease was diagnosed. In building TCR beta libraries, iRepertoire HTBI primers were used together with Arm-PCR of CDR3 regions. Via MiXCR, TCRdb re-called the multiplex PCR reads, giving one row per CDR3 protein. Among 400,000 to 500,000 distinct CDR3 sequences, 22% were seen once, and the ten largest hold about an eighth.

This material consisted of peripheral blood mononuclear cells (PBMCs), taken when the disease was refractory, from a patient treated with antithyroid drugs. The J gene is TRBJ1-4, the V gene TRBV5-1; D unresolved. The source of this sequence is a female donor with Graves disease. CDR3 sequence: CASSTAPGGNEKLFF. CDR3 coding DNA: TGCGCCAGCAGCACAGCCCCCGGAGGGAATGAAAAACTGTTTTTT.